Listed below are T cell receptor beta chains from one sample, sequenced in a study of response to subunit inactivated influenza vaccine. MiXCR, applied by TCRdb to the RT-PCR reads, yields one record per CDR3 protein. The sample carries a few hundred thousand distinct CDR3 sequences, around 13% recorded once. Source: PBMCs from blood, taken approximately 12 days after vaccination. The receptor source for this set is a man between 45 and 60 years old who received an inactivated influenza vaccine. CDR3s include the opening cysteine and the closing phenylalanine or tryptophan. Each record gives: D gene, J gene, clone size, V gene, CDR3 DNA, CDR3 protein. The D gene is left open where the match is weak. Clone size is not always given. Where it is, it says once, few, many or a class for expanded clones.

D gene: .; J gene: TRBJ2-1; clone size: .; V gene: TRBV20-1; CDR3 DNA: TGCAGTGCTAGCCCCCCTCGTAATGAGCAGTTCTTC; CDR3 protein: CSASPPRNEQFF
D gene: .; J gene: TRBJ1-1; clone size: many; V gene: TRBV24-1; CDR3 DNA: TGTGCCACCAGTGATTCGTTCACTGGGACTGAAGCTTTCTTT; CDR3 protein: CATSDSFTGTEAFF
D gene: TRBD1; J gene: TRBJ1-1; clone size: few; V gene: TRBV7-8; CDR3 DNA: TGTGCCAGCAGCCTAGGGGACAGGGTGTCTGAAGCTTTCTTT; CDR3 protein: CASSLGDRVSEAFF
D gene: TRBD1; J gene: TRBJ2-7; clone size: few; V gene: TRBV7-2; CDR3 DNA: TGTGCCAGCACTGGGGGGACAGGGCGATCCTACGAGCAGTACTTC; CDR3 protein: CASTGGTGRSYEQYF
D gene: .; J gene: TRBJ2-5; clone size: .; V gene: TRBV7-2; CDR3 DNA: TGTGCCAGCAGCTCCATAGCGGAAGAGACCCAGTACTTC; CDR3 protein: CASSSIAEETQYF
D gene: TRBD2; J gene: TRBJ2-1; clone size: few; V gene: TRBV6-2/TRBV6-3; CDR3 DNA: TGTGCCAGCAGGGGGAGCGGGACTAGCGGTTACAATGAGCAGTTCTTC; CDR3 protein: CASRGSGTSGYNEQFF
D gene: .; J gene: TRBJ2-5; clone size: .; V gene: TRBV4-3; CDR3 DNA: TGCGCCAGCAGCCGTTGGAGGGAAGAGTCCCAGTACTTC; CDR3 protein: CASSRWREESQYF
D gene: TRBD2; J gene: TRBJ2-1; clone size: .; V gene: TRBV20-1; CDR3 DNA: TGCAGTGCTAGATCCGTAGCGGGAGGGATTAGCAATGAGCAGTTCTTC; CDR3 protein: CSARSVAGGISNEQFF
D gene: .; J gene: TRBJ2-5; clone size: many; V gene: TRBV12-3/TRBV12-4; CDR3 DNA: TGTGCCAGCAGTTCCGCCCAAGAGACCCAGTACTTC; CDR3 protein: CASSSAQETQYF
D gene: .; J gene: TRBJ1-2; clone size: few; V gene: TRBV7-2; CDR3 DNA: TGTGCCAGCAGCTTAGGCGGCGAGGGCCATTACACCTTC; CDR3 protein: CASSLGGEGHYTF
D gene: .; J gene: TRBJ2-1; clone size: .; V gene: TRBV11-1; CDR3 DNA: TGTGCCAGCAGCTCTCAACCGGGACTGACGGAGCAGTTCTTC; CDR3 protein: CASSSQPGLTEQFF
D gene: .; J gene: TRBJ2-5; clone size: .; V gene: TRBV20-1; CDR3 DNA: TGCAGTGCGCGGAAGGGACTGGGTGGGGAGACCCAGTACTTC; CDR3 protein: CSARKGLGGETQYF
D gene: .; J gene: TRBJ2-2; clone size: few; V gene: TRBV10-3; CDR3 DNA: TGTGCCATCAGTTCGACAGGGAACACCGGGGAGCTGTTTTTT; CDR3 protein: CAISSTGNTGELFF
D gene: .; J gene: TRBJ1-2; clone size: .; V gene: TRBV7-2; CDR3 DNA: TGTGCCAGCAGCTTAGGCTACACGAGTGGCTACACCTTC; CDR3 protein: CASSLGYTSGYTF
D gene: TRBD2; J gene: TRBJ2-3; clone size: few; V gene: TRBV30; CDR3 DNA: TGTGCCTGGAGTGTCGGGACTAGCGGGGGGGCCCACACAGATACGCAGTATTTT; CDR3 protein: CAWSVGTSGGAHTDTQYF
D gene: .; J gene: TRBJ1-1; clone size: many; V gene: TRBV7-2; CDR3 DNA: TGTGCCAGCAGCTTAGCCGGACAGATTAACACTGAAGCTTTCTTT; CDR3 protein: CASSLAGQINTEAFF
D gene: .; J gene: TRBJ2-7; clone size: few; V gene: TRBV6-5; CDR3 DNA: TGTGCCAGCAGTTACTCGGCGGCCCGGGACGAGCAGTACTTC; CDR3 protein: CASSYSAARDEQYF
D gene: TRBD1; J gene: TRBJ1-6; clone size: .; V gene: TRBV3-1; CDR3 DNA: TGTGCCAGCAGCCTCACCGCCGGGACAGATCTCCACTTT; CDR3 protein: CASSLTAGTDLHF
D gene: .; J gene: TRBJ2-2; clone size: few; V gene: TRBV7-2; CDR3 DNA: TGTGCCAGCAGCGGCAGGGTAAACACCGGGGAGCTGTTTTTT; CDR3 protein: CASSGRVNTGELFF
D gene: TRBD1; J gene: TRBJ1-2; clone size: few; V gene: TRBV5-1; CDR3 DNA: TGCGCCAGCAGCTTGGAGACAGGGGGCTCGAGTGGCTACACCTTC; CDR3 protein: CASSLETGGSSGYTF
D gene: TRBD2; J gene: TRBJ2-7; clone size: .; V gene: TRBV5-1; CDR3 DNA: TGCGCCAGCAGCACCCTAGCGGGGCGGACCTACGAGCAGTACTTC; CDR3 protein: CASSTLAGRTYEQYF
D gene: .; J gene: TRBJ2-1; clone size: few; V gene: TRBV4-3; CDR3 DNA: TGCGCCAGCAGCCACCTTGTCCTGAGCTCCTACAATGAGCAGTTCTTC; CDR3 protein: CASSHLVLSSYNEQFF
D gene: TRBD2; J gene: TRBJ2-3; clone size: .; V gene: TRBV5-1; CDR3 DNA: TGCGCCAGCAGCTTTAGCGGGAGGGCCTCAGATACGCAGTATTTT; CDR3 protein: CASSFSGRASDTQYF
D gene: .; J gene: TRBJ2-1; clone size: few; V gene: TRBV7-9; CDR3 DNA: TGTGCCAGCAGCTTGCGCCCCGGACTTTCAGGAGAGCAGTTCTTC; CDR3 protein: CASSLRPGLSGEQFF
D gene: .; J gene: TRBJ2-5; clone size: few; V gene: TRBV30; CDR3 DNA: TGTGCCTGGAGTGTAATGGAGACCCAGTACTTC; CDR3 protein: CAWSVMETQYF
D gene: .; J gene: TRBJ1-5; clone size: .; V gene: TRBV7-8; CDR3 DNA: TGTGCCAGCAGCCCCTGGGGGGCCAATCAGCCCCAGCATTTT; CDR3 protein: CASSPWGANQPQHF
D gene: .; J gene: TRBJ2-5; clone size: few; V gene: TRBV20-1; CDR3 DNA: TGCAGTGCTAGAGATCGGGTCCGGGGTAGAGGGGAGACCCAGTACTTC; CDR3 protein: CSARDRVRGRGETQYF
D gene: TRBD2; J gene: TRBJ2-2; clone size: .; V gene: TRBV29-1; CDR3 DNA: TGCAGCGTCTTTAACACTAGCGGGACTAACACCGGGGAGCTGTTTTTT; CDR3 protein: CSVFNTSGTNTGELFF
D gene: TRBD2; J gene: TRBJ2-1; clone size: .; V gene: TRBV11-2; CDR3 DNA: TGTGCCAGCAGCTTAAACCCTAGCGGGAGGATGTATTCCTACAATGAGCAGTTCTTC; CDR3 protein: CASSLNPSGRMYSYNEQFF
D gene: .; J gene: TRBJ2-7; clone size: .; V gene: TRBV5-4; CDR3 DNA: TGTGCCAGCAGCCGATCTACTAGCTTCGAGCAGTACTTC; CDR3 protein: CASSRSTSFEQYF
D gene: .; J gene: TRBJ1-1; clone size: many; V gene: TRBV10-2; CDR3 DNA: TGCGCCAGCAGTTCACTGATGAACACTGAAGCTTTCTTT; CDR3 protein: CASSSLMNTEAFF
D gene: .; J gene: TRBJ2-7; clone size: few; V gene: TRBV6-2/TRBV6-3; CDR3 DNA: TGTGCCAGCAGTTACTCACGGCAGGGGATTGAGCAGTACTTC; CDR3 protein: CASSYSRQGIEQYF
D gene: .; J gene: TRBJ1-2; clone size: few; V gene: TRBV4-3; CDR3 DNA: TGCGCCAGCAGCCAAGGGTCGGCAGGGTATGGCTACACCTTC; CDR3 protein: CASSQGSAGYGYTF
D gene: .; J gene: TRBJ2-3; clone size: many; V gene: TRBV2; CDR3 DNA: TGTGCCAGCAGTGATACAGGGCTTAGCACAGATACGCAGTATTTT; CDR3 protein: CASSDTGLSTDTQYF
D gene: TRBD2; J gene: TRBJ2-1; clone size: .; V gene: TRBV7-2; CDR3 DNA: TGTGCCAGCAGCTTAGCGGGACTAGCGGGGGGAACCAACAATGAGCAGTTCTTC; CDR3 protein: CASSLAGLAGGTNNEQFF
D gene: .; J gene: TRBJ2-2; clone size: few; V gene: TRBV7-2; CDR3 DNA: TGTGCCAGCAGCTTTTCTGAAGGATTGGGCGGGGAGCTGTTTTTT; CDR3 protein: CASSFSEGLGGELFF
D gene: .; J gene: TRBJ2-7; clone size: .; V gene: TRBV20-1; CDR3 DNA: TGCAGTGCCACCACTAGCTGGAACTCCTACGAGCAGTACTTC; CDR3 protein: CSATTSWNSYEQYF
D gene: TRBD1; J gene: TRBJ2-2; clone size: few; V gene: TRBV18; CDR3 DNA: TGTGCCAGCACACTTGGGACAGGGGAGACCGGGGAGCTGTTTTTT; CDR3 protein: CASTLGTGETGELFF
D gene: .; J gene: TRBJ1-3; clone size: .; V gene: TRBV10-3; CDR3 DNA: TGTGCCTCGAGGGGGGCAGGGGCTGGAAACACCATATATTTT; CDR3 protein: CASRGAGAGNTIYF
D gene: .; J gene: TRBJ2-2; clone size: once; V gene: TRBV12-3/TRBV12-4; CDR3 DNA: TGTGCCAGCAGTAGCTCAGCGGAGCTGCACACCGGGGAGCTGTTTTTT; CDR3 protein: CASSSSAELHTGELFF
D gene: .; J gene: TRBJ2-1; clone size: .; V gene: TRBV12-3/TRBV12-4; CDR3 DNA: TGTGCCAGCAGTTCAACAGGTCCTTACAATGAGCAGTTCTTC; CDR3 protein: CASSSTGPYNEQFF
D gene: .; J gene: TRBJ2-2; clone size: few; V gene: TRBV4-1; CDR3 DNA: TGCGCCAGCAGCCAAGTCGAGGGCACCGGGGAGCTGTTTTTT; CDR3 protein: CASSQVEGTGELFF
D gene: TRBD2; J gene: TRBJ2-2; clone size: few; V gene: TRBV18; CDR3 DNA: TGTGCCAGCTCACCACTACCTAGCGGGAAGAACACCGGGGAGCTGTTTTTT; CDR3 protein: CASSPLPSGKNTGELFF
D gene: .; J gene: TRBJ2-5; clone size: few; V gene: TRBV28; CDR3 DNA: TGTGCCAGCAGTTTACCCCTGGCAGGGGTAAGTGAGACCCAGTACTTC; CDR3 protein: CASSLPLAGVSETQYF
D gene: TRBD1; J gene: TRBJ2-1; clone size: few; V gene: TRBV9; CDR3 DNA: TGTGCCAGCAGCGCTCCGGGACAGGGGGACAATGAGCAGTTCTTC; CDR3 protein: CASSAPGQGDNEQFF
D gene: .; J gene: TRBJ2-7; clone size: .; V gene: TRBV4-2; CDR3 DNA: TGTGCCAGCAGCCAAGAGGCCCGAAAACAGTACTTC; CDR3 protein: CASSQEARKQYF